These 27 T cell receptor beta chains came from one sample sequenced in a study of monozygotic twins with inflammatory bowel disease. TCRdb re-called the 5' RACE reads; every CDR3 protein appears as one record, without DNA. The sample table sets out around 410,000 distinct CDR3 sequences. The sequenced material came from blood. All receptors come from a human donor with ulcerative colitis or Crohn's disease, or a healthy co-twin of an affected twin (not recorded which).

The chain is built from TRBV27 and TRBJ2-1; the TCRdb D gene call, TRBD2, has no DNA to confirm it. This CDR3 comprises 17 residues. The V gene's germline CDR1 is MNHEY and CDR2 SMNVEV (reference sequence). The CDR3 protein is CASSSIGSGRGTGEQFF.

The chain combines TRBV7-9 with TRBJ1-2; the D call of TRBD1 rests on TCRdb alone, since no DNA is present to check it. The CDR3 spans 14 residues. Germline V gene data show CDR1 as SEHNR and CDR2 as FQNEAQ (reference sequence). This chain's CDR3 is CASSFTGLVYGYTF.

The V gene is TRBV7-2, the J gene TRBJ2-1. The germline gives CDR1 SGHTA, CDR2 FQGNSA. The CDR3 is 13 amino acids. CDR3 in amino acids: CASSLAGVVEQFF.

V gene TRBV24-1 combines with J gene TRBJ2-1; TCRdb names TRBD1, which stays unverified in the absence of DNA. The CDR3 consists of 13 residues. Germline CDR1 reads KGHDR; CDR2 reads SFDVKD. The CDR3 protein is CATSDLGGNEQFF.

The chain is built from TRBV3-1 and TRBJ2-3; the D call of TRBD2 rests on TCRdb alone, since no DNA is present to check it. The CDR3 contains 15 residues. Germline V gene sequence: CDR1 LGHDT, CDR2 YNNKEL (reference sequence). CDR3 protein: CASSQWIGEGDTQYF.

The chain links TRBV11-2 to TRBJ2-1; checking the TCRdb D call of TRBD2 is not possible without DNA. Germline V gene sequence: CDR1 SGHAT, CDR2 FQNNGV. The CDR3 covers 15 residues. The CDR3 protein is CASSLGLAGGHEQFF.

The rearrangement links TRBV3-1 to TRBJ2-1; no DNA is available, so the TRBD1 call from TCRdb remains unchecked. This CDR3 is 14 amino acids long. CDR1 and CDR2 from the germline V gene are LGHDT and YNNKEL (reference sequence). The chain's CDR3 is CASSQAGGYNEQFF.

The chain is built from TRBV7-2 and TRBJ1-2; TCRdb reports TRBD1, a call that lacks DNA to check it against. CDR1 is SGHTA, CDR2 FQGNSA, per germline. The CDR3 totals 15 residues. Here the CDR3 reads CASSERGARIGGYTF.

The chain uses TRBV5-1 and TRBJ2-5; TCRdb proposes TRBD1, but this gene call is untestable without DNA. Germline V gene data show CDR1 as SGHRS and CDR2 as YFSETQ. The CDR3 length is 15 residues. CDR3 sequence: CASSPGARKGETQYF. The full variable domain, rest sourced from reference TRBV5-1 and TRBJ2-5, is KAGVTQTPRYLIKTRGQQVTLSCSPISGHRSVSWYQQTPGQGLQFLFEYFSETQRNKGNFPGRFSGRQFSNSRSEMNVSTLELGDSALYLCASSPGARKGETQYFGPGTRLLVL.

This chain uses TRBV29-1 with TRBJ1-6; TCRdb designates TRBD1, a call that cannot be tested without DNA. This CDR3 contains 16 residues. Germline V gene lookup returns CDR1 SQVTM and CDR2 ANQGSEA. The CDR3 protein is CSVTVAGTGGNSPLHF.

The chain couples TRBV5-4 to TRBJ1-6; as DNA is missing, the TRBD1 call by TCRdb cannot be tested. Germline V CDR1 and CDR2: SGHNT, YYREEE (reference sequence). CDR3 length equals 14 residues. The CDR3 is CASSLVQESSPLHF.

CDR3: CASSLGHPRAETQYF. The gene calls are TRBV5-5 and TRBJ2-5; TCRdb indicates TRBD2, and absent DNA this call remains unverified. CDR1 SGHKS and CDR2 YYEKEE come from the germline V gene (reference sequence). CDR3 length: 15 residues.

The chain carries TRBV10-3 and TRBJ2-3; the D call of TRBD2 rests on TCRdb alone, since no DNA is present to check it. The CDR3 runs 14 residues. Germline CDR1 reads ENHRY; CDR2 reads SYGVKD. The CDR3 spells CATLGLASADTQYF.

The genes are TRBV7-2 and TRBJ2-5; the TCRdb D gene call, TRBD2, has no DNA to confirm it. The CDR3 is 18 residues long. Germline V CDR1 and CDR2: SGHTA, FQGNSA. The CDR3 region is CASSLAFGTSGPQETQYF. Drawing the rest from reference TRBV7-2 and TRBJ2-5, the complete variable domain is GAGVSQSPSNKVTEKGKDVELRCDPISGHTALYWYRQSLGQGLEFLIYFQGNSAPDKSGLPSDRFSAERTGGSVSTLTIQRTQQEDSAVYLCASSLAFGTSGPQETQYFGPGTRLLVL.

The rearrangement uses TRBV7-3 and TRBJ1-2; TCRdb's D gene call, TRBD1, goes unchecked for lack of DNA. This CDR3 has 13 amino acids. Germline CDR1 SGHTA, CDR2 FQGTGA. CDR3 sequence: CASSPTGADGYTF.

The gene calls are TRBV15 and TRBJ1-1; with no DNA, the TCRdb D assignment of TRBD1 cannot be verified. Germline values: CDR1 LNHNV, CDR2 YYDKDF (reference sequence). The CDR3 covers 14 residues. CDR3 sequence: CATSRAGTPTEAFF.

This chain uses TRBV6-6 with TRBJ2-7; TCRdb's D call of TRBD2 is untestable without DNA. There are 14 residues in the CDR3. Germline V gene lookup returns CDR1 MNHNY and CDR2 SVGAGI (reference sequence). This chain's CDR3 is CASSRDGTSYEQYF.

V usage is TRBV20-1 and J usage is TRBJ2-1; without DNA, the TCRdb call of TRBD2 cannot be checked. The CDR3 length is 17 residues. The germline V gene has CDR1 DFQATT and CDR2 SNEGSKA (reference sequence). CDR3 in amino acids: CSARVLAGGFGYNEQFF.

The V call is TRBV20-1, the J call TRBJ2-7; TCRdb reports TRBD1, a call that lacks DNA to check it against. The CDR3 is made up of 18 amino acids. CDR1 is DFQATT and CDR2 is SNEGSKA in the germline V gene (reference sequence). CDR3 protein: CSARGGRVKTSRGPEQYF.

The chain couples TRBV28 to TRBJ2-1; TCRdb lists TRBD2, though no DNA is available to test this call. This CDR3 has 14 residues. Germline V gene sequence: CDR1 MDHEN, CDR2 SYDVKM. The CDR3 protein is CASSLSGRSGEQFF.

This chain links TRBV30 with TRBJ1-5. Germline V CDR1 and CDR2: GTSNPN, SVGIG (reference sequence). The CDR3 is 13 amino acids. CDR3 residues: CAWSPDGNQPQHF.

This sequence joins TRBV3-1 and TRBJ1-4; without DNA, the TCRdb call of TRBD1 cannot be checked. The CDR3 runs 13 residues. Germline lookup yields CDR1 LGHDT and CDR2 YNNKEL (reference sequence). The CDR3 spells CASSPPRDRGLFF.

This chain links TRBV19 with TRBJ1-1. The CDR3 is 13 residues long. Germline-derived CDR1 and CDR2 are LNHDA and SQIVND (reference sequence). The CDR3 protein is CASSDTMNTEAFF.

The chain links TRBV5-1 to TRBJ2-7. Germline CDR1 reads SGHRS; CDR2 reads YFSETQ. The CDR3 spans 15 residues. The CDR3 reads CASSLALGMDHEQYF.

V gene TRBV19 combines with J gene TRBJ2-1; TCRdb's D gene call, TRBD2, goes unchecked for lack of DNA. The CDR3 runs 16 residues. The germline V gene encodes CDR1 LNHDA and CDR2 SQIVND (reference sequence). CDR3 loop: CASSKPSGGSYNEQFF.

The V and J genes are TRBV6-1 and TRBJ2-3; the TCRdb call, TRBD2, lacks DNA for checking. CDR3 size: 17 residues. Germline assignment: CDR1 MNHNS and CDR2 SASEGT. The CDR3 loop reads CASTHGRSGIGTDTQYF.

This chain links TRBV12-3 or TRBV12-4 with TRBJ1-1. This CDR3 is 12 amino acids long. The CDR3 loop reads CASSFRRAEAFF.